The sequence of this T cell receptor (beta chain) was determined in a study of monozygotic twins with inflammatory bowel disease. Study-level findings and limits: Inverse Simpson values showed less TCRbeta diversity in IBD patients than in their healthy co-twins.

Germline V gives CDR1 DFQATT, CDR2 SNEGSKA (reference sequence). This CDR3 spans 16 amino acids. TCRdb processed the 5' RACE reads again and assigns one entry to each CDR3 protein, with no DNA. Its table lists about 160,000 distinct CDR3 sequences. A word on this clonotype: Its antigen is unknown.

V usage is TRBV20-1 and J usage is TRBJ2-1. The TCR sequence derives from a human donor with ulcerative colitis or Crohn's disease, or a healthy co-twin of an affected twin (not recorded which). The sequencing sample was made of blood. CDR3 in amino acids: CSARDASGSSYNEQFF.